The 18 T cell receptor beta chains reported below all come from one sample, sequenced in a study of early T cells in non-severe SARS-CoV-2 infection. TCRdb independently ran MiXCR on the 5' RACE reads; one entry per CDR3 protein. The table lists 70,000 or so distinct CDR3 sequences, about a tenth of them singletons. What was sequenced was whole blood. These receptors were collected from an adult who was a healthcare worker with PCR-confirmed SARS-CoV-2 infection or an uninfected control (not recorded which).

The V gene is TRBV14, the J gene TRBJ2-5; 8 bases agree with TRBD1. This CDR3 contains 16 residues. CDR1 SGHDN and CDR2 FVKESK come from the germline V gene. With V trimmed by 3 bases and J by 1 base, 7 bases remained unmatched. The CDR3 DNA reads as TGTGCCAGCAGCCAGGTTTTCGGACAGGGCCAAGAGACCCAGTACTTC. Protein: CASSQVFGQGQETQYF.

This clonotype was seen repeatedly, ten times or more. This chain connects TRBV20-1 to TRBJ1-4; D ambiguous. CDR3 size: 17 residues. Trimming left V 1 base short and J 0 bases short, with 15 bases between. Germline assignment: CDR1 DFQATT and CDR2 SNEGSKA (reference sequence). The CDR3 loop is CSARGVGPGATNEKLFF. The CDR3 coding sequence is TGCAGTGCTAGAGGCGTCGGGCCAGGAGCAACTAATGAAAAACTGTTTTTT.

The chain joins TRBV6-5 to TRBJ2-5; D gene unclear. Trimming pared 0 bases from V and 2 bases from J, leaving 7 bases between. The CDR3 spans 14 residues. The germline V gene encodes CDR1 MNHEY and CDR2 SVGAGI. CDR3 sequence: CASSYSGTQETQYF. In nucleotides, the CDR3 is TGTGCCAGCAGTTACTCGGGAACACAAGAGACCCAGTACTTC.

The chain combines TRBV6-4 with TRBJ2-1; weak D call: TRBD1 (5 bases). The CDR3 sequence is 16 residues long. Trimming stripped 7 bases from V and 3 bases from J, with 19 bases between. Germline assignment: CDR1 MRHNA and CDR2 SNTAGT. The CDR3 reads CASIPWGQALYNEQFF. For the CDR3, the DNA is TGTGCCAGCATTCCCTGGGGCCAGGCCCTCTACAATGAGCAGTTCTTC.

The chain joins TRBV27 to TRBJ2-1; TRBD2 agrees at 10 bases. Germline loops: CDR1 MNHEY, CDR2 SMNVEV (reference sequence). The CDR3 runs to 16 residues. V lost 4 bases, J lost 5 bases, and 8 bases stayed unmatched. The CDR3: CASSSPSGRANNEQFF. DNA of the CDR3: TGTGCCAGCAGTTCCCCGAGCGGGAGGGCTAACAATGAGCAGTTCTTC.

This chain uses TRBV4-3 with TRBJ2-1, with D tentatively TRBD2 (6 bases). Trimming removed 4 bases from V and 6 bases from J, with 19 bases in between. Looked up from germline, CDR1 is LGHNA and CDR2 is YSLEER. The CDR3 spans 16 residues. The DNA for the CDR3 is TGCGCCAGCAGCCCGAATGTAGGTGGGAGGAGCAATGAGCAGTTCTTC. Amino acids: CASSPNVGGRSNEQFF.

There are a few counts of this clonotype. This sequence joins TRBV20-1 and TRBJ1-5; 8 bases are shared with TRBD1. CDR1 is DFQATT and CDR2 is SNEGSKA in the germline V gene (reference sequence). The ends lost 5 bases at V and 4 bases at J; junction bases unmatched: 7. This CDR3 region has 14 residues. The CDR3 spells CSAFQGAGNQPQHF. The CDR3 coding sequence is TGCAGTGCTTTTCAGGGGGCAGGGAATCAGCCCCAGCATTTT.

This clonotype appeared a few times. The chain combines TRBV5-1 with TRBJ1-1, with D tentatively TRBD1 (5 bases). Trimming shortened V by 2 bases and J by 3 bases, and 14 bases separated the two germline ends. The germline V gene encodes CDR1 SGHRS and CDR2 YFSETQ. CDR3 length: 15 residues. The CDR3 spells CASSLNGASDTEAFF. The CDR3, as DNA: TGCGCCAGCAGCTTAAACGGGGCGTCGGACACTGAAGCTTTCTTT. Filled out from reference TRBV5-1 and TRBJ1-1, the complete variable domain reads KAGVTQTPRYLIKTRGQQVTLSCSPISGHRSVSWYQQTPGQGLQFLFEYFSETQRNKGNFPGRFSGRQFSNSRSEMNVSTLELGDSALYLCASSLNGASDTEAFFGQGTRLTVV.

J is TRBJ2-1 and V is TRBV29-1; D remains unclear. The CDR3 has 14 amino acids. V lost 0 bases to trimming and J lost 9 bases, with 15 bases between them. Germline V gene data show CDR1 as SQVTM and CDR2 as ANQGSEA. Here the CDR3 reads CSVEESSQPFEQFF. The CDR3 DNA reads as TGCAGCGTTGAAGAAAGTTCTCAGCCTTTTGAGCAGTTCTTC.

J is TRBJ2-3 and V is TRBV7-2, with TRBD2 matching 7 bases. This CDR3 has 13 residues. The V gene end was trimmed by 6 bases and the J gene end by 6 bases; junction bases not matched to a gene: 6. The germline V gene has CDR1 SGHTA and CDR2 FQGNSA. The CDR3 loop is CASRSGTADTQYF. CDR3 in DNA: TGTGCCAGCAGGAGCGGGACCGCGGATACGCAGTATTTT.

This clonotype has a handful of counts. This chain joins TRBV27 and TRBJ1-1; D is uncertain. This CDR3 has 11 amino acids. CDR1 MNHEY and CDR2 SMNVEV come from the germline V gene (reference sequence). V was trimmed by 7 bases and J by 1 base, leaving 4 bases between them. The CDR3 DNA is TGTGCCAGCATTAGGAACACTGAAGCTTTCTTT. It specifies CASIRNTEAFF.

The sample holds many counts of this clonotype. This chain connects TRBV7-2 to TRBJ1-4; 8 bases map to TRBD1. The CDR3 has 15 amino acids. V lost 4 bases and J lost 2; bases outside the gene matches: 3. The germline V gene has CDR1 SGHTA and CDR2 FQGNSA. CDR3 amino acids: CASSSQGATNEKLFF. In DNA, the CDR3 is TGTGCCAGCAGCTCCCAGGGGGCCACTAATGAAAAACTGTTTTTT.

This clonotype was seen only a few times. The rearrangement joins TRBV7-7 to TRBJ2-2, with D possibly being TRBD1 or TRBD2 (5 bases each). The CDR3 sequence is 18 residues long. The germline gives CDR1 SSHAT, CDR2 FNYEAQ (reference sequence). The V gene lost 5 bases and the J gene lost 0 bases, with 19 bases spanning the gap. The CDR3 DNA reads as TGTGCCAGCAGCCCTTACCGACAGAGCGGAACGAACACCGGGGAGCTGTTTTTT. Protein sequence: CASSPYRQSGTNTGELFF.

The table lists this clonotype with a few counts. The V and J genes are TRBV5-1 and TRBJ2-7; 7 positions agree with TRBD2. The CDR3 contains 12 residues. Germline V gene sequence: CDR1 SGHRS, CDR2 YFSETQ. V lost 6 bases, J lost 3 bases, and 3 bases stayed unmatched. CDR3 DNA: TGCGCCAGCACAGGGACTAACTACGAGCAGTACTTC. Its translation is CASTGTNYEQYF.

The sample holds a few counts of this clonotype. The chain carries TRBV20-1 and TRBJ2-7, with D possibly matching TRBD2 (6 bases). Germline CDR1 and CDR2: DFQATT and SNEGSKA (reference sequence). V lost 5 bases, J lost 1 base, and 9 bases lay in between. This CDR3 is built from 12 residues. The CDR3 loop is CSAERASYEQYF. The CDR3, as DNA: TGCAGTGCTGAGCGGGCTTCCTACGAGCAGTACTTC.

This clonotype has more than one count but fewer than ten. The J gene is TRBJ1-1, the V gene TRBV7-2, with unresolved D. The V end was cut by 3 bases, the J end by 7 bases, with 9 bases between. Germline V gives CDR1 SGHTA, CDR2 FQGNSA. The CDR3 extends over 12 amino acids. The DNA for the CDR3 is TGTGCCAGCAGCTTCGGCCGGATTGAAGCTTTCTTT. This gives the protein CASSFGRIEAFF.

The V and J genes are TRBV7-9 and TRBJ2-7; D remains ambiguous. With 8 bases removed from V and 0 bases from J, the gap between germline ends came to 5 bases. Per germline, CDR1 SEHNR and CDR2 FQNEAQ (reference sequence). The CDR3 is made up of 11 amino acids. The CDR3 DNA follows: TGTGCCAGCGGGCACTCCTACGAGCAGTACTTC. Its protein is CASGHSYEQYF.

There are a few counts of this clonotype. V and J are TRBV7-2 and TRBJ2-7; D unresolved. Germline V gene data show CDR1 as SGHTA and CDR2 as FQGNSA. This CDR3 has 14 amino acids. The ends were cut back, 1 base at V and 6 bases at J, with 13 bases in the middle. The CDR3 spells CASSLETVSGEQYF. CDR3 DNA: TGTGCCAGCAGCTTAGAGACTGTCTCTGGCGAGCAGTACTTC.